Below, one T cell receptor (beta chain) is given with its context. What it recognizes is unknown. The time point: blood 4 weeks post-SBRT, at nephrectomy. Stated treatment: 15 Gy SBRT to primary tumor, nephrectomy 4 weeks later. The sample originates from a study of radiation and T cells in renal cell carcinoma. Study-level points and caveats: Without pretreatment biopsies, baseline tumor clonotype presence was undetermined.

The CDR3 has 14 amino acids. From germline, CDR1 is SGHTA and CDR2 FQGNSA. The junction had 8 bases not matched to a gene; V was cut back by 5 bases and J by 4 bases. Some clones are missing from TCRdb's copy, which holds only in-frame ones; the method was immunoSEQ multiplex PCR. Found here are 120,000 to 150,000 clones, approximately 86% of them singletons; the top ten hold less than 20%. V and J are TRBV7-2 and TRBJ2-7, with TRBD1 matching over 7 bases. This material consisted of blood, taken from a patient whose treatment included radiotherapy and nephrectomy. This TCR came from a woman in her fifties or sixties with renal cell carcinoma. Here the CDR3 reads CASSENLQGYEQYF. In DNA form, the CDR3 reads TGTGCCAGCAGCGAAAATTTACAGGGGTACGAGCAGTACTTC.